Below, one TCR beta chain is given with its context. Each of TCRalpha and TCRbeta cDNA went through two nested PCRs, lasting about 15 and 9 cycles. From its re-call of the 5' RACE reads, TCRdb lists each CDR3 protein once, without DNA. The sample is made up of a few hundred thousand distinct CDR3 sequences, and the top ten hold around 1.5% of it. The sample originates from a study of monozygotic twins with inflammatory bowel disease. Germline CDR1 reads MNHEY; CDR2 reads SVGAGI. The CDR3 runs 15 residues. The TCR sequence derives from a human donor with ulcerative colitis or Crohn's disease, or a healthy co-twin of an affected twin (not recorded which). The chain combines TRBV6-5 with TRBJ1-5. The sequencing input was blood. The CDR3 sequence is CASSYRHDSNQPQHF.